This T cell receptor (beta chain) was recorded in a study of T-cell reconstitution after alpha-beta-depleted transplantation in children. At least ten counts were recorded for this clonotype. Using unique molecular identifiers, the investigators prepared the TCRbeta library. Using its own MiXCR run on the PCR reads, TCRdb lists one record per CDR3 protein. This repertoire shows around 380,000 distinct CDR3 sequences, 9.5% to 13% found once; its top ten account for about 5%. The source of this sequence is a human donor who donated a stem cell graft to a child with acute myeloid leukemia. The sequencing used PBMCs from the stem cell graft donor, collected from the stem cell graft.

CDR3 protein: CASNPQGPYQETQYF. The CDR3 DNA reads TGTGCCAGCAACCCCCAGGGGCCGTACCAAGAGACCCAGTACTTC. The V gene is TRBV6-5, the J gene TRBJ2-5; D is possibly TRBD1 (6 bases). Germline CDR1 reads MNHEY; CDR2 reads SVGAGI. Trimming removed 7 bases at V and 0 bases at J, with 15 bases between. The CDR3 consists of 15 residues.